What follows are 9 T cell receptor beta chains derived from one specimen sequenced in a study of CD8 T cells in Susac syndrome. RNA totalling 0.5 to 1 ug underwent reverse transcription with random hexamers. TCRdb re-called the immunoSEQ multiplex PCR reads with MiXCR, one entry per CDR3 protein. This table has 110,000 or so distinct CDR3 sequences, under 95% appearing once. The material sequenced was CD8+ T cells from PBMCs. These receptors originate from a human donor in good health.

The chain has TRBV3-1 and TRBJ2-1; 13 nucleotides align to TRBD2. The V gene end was trimmed by 3 bases and the J gene end by 3 bases; junction bases not matched to a gene: 2. CDR3 length: 16 amino acids. Germline V lookup: CDR1 LGHDT, CDR2 YNNKEL (reference sequence). The CDR3 DNA is TGTGCCAGCAGCCACGGACTAGCGGGGGACTACAATGAGCAGTTCTTC. Its translation is CASSHGLAGDYNEQFF.

This clonotype was counted between two and nine times. The V gene is TRBV27, the J gene TRBJ2-7; D is undetermined. CDR3 length: 15 amino acids. Per germline, CDR1 MNHEY and CDR2 SMNVEV (reference sequence). Trimming removed 6 bases at V and 1 base at J, with 16 bases between. CDR3 in DNA: TGTGCCAGCAGGACGGACGGATACCTTTCCTACGAGCAGTACTTC. Its protein is CASRTDGYLSYEQYF.

V usage is TRBV5-1 and J usage is TRBJ2-3, with D possibly matching TRBD1 (6 bases). CDR3 length: 14 residues. Trimming shortened V by 7 bases and J by 0 bases, and 12 bases separated the two germline ends. Germline V gene sequence: CDR1 SGHRS, CDR2 YFSETQ. The CDR3 protein is CASGRDTSTDTQYF. The CDR3, as DNA: TGCGCCAGCGGAAGGGACACTAGCACAGATACGCAGTATTTT.

This chain uses TRBV3-1 with TRBJ1-5; D unclear. Germline V gene sequence: CDR1 LGHDT, CDR2 YNNKEL (reference sequence). The CDR3 totals 13 residues. The V gene lost 0 bases and the J gene lost 9 bases, with 9 bases spanning the gap. The DNA of the CDR3 is TGTGCCAGCAGCCAAGACCGGGAAGGGCCCCAGCATTTT. As protein: CASSQDREGPQHF.

This chain joins TRBV7-3 and TRBJ2-5; D may be TRBD2 (6 bases). The CDR3 sequence is 15 residues long. V gave up 5 bases and J gave up 2 bases, with 15 bases separating them. Germline V gene data show CDR1 as SGHTA and CDR2 as FQGTGA. CDR3 sequence: CASSREPARQETQYF. CDR3 nucleotides: TGTGCCAGCAGCCGGGAGCCTGCGCGGCAAGAGACCCAGTACTTC.

The chain combines TRBV12-5 with TRBJ2-5, with D perhaps given as TRBD1 or TRBD2 (5 bases each). This CDR3 comprises 13 residues. Trimming left V 6 bases short and J 1 base short, with 9 bases between. Germline CDR1 LGHNT, CDR2 FRNRAP. CDR3 amino acids: CASGTGLQETQYF. The CDR3 bases are TGTGCTAGTGGCACGGGGCTCCAAGAGACCCAGTACTTC.

This clonotype has only one observation. V and J are TRBV30 and TRBJ1-2; 12 bases fit TRBD1. Germline CDR1 is GTSNPN and CDR2 is SVGIG (reference sequence). V lost 2 bases, J lost 5 bases, and 3 bases stayed unmatched. The CDR3 has 14 amino acids. CDR3 coding DNA: TGTGCCTGGAGTAGGGACAGGGGGCTATATGGCTACACCTTC. Its translation is CAWSRDRGLYGYTF.

The chain carries TRBV5-8 and TRBJ2-7; TRBD2 aligns across 7 bases. The ends lost 6 bases at V and 0 bases at J; junction bases unmatched: 12. This CDR3 region has 16 residues. Germline V lookup: CDR1 SGHTS, CDR2 YDEGEE. The CDR3 reads CASTLVSGISSYEQYF. The CDR3 DNA reads TGTGCCAGCACCCTGGTAAGCGGGATTAGCTCCTACGAGCAGTACTTC. Supplemented by reference TRBV5-8 and TRBJ2-7, the full variable domain reads EAGVTQSPTHLIKTRGQQATLRCSPISGHTSVYWYQQALGLGLQFLLWYDEGEERNRGNFPPRFSGRQFPNYSSELNVNALELEDSALYLCASTLVSGISSYEQYFGPGTRLTVT.

The V and J genes are TRBV10-3 and TRBJ2-1; 7 bases map to TRBD2. Germline trimming cut 4 bases from V and 8 bases from J; bases unmatched to any gene: 5. The CDR3 sequence is 13 residues long. Germline V CDR1 and CDR2: ENHRY, SYGVKD. CDR3 sequence reads: CAISAPSGYEQFF. The CDR3 bases are TGTGCCATCAGTGCCCCTAGCGGCTATGAGCAGTTCTTC.